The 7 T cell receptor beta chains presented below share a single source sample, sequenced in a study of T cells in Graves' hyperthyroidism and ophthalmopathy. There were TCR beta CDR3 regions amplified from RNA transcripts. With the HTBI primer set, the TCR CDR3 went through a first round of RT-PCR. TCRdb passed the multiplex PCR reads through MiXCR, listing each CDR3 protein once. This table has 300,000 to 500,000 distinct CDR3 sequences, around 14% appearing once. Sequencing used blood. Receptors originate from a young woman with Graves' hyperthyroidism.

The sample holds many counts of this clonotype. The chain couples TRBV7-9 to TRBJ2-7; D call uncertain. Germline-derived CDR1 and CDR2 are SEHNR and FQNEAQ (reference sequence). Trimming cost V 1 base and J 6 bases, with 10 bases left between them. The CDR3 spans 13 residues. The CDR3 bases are TGTGCCAGCAGCTTAGTGACGACGGGCGAGCAGTACTTC. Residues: CASSLVTTGEQYF. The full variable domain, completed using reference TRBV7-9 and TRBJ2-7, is DTGVSQNPRHKITKRGQNVTFRCDPISEHNRLYWYRQTLGQGPEFLTYFQNEAQLEKSRLLSDRFSAERPKGSFSTLEIQRTEQGDSAMYLCASSLVTTGEQYFGPGTRLTVT.

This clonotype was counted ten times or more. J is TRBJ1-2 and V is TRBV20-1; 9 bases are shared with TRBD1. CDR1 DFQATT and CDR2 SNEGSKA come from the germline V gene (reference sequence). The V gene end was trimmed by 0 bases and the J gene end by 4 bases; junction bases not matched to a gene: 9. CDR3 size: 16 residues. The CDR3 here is CSARDRDRVLSYGYTF. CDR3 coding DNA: TGCAGTGCTAGAGATAGGGACAGGGTATTGTCCTATGGCTACACCTTC.

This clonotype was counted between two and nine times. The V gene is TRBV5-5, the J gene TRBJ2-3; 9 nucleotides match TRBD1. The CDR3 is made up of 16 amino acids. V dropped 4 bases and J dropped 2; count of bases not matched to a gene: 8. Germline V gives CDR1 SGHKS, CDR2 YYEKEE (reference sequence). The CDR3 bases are TGTGCCAGCAGCCCGGGAGGACAGGGGCCCACAGATACGCAGTATTTT. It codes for CASSPGGQGPTDTQYF.

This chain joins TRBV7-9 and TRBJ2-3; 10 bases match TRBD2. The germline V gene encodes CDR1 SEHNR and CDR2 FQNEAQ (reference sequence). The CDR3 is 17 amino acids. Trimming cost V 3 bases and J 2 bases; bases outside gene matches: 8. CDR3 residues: CASSFPLAGVNTDTQYF. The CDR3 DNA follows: TGTGCCAGCAGCTTTCCGCTAGCGGGAGTGAACACAGATACGCAGTATTTT.

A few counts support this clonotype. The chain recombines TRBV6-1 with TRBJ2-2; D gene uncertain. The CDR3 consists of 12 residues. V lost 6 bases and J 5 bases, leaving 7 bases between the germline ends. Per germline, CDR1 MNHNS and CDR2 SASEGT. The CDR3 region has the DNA TGTGCCAGCAGGCAACTAACCGGGGAGCTGTTTTTT. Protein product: CASRQLTGELFF.

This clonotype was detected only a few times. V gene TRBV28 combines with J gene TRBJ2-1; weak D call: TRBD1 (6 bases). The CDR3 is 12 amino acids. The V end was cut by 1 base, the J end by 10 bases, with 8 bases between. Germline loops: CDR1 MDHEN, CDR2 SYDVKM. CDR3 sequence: CASSLLGTEQFF. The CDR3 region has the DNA TGTGCCAGCAGTTTATTAGGGACAGAGCAGTTCTTC.

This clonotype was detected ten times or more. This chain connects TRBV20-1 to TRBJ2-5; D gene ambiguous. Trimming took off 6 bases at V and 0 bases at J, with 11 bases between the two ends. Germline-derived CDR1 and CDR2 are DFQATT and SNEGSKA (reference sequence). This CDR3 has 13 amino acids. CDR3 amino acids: CSARNPNQETQYF. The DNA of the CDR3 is TGCAGTGCCCGAAACCCCAACCAAGAGACCCAGTACTTC.